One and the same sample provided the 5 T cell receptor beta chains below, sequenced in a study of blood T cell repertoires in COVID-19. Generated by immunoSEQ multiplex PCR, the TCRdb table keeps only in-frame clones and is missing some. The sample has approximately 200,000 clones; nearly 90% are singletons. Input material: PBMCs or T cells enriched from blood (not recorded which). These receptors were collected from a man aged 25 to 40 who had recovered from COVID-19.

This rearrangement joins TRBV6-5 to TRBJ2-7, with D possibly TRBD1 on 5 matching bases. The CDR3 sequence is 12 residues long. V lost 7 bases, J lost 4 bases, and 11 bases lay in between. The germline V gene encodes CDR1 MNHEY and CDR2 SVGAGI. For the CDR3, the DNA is TGTGCCAGCATCTCGCAGGGTTACGAGCAGTACTTC. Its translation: CASISQGYEQYF.

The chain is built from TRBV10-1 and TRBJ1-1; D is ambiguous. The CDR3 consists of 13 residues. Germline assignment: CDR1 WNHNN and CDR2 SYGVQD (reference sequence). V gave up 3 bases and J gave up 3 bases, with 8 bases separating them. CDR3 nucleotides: TGCGCCAGCAGTGATGAGTGCGACACTGAAGCTTTCTTT. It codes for CASSDECDTEAFF.

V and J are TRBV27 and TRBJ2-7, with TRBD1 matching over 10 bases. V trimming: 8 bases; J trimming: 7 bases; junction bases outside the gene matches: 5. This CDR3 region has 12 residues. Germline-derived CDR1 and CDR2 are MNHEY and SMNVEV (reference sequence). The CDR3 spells CASRQGAGEQYF. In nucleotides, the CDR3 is TGTGCCAGCCGACAGGGGGCGGGAGAGCAGTACTTC.

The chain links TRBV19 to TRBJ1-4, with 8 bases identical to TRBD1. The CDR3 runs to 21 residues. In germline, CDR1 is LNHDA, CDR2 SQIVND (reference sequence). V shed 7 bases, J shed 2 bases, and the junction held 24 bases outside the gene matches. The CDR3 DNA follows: TGTGCCAGTAATCAACGCAGGGGGCTAGGCTTTAGAATGTCGACTAATGAAAAACTGTTTTTT. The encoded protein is CASNQRRGLGFRMSTNEKLFF.

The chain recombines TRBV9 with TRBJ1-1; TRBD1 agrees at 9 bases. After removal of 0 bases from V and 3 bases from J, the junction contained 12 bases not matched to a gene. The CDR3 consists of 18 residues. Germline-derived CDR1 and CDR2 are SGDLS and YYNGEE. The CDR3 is CASSVGSYGTGQYTEAFF. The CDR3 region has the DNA TGTGCCAGCAGCGTAGGTTCGTACGGGACAGGGCAGTACACTGAAGCTTTCTTT. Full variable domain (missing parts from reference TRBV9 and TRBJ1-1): DSGVTQTPKHLITATGQRVTLRCSPRSGDLSVYWYQQSLDQGLQFLIQYYNGEERAKGNILERFSAQQFPDLHSELNLSSLELGDSALYFCASSVGSYGTGQYTEAFFGQGTRLTVV.